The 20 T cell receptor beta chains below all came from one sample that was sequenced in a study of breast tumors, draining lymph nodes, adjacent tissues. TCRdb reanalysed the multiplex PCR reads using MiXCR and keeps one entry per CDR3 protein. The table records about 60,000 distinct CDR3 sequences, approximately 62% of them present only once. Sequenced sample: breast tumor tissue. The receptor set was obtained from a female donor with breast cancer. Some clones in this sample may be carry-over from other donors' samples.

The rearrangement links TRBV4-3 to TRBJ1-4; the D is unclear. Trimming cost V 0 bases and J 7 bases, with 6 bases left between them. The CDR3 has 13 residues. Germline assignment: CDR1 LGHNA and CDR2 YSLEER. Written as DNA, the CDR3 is TGCGCCAGCAGCCAAGATTCGGGTGAAAAACTGTTTTTT. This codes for CASSQDSGEKLFF.

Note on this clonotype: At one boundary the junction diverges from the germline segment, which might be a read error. CDR3 amino acids: CSADRDRGTYEQYF. CDR3 sequence (DNA): TGCAGTGCTGACCGGGACAGGGGTACCTATGAGCAGTACTTC. The V call is TRBV20-1, the J call TRBJ2-7, with TRBD1 identical over 10 bases. CDR1 is DFQATT, CDR2 SNEGSKA, per germline (reference sequence). The CDR3 runs 14 residues.

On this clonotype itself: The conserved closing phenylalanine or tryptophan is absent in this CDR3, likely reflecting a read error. The CDR3 coding sequence is TGTGCTAGCAGCTTAAGAGCGGACCAAGAGACCCAGTACCTC. Protein: CASSLRADQETQYL. The chain is built from TRBV7-2 and TRBJ2-5; a weak D match, TRBD2 (5 bases). Per the germline V gene, CDR1 is SGHTA and CDR2 is FQGNSA. The CDR3 extends over 14 amino acids.

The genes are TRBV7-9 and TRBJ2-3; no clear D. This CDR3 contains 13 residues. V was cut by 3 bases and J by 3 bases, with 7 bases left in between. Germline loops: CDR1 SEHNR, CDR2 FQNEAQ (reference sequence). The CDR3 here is CASSLARTDTQYF. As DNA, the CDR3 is TGTGCCAGCAGCTTGGCCCGGACAGATACGCAGTATTTT.

The CDR3 DNA follows: TGCGCCAGCAGCCAAGGCAGCACAGATACGCAGTATTTT. Encoded protein: CASSQGSTDTQYF. The rearrangement links TRBV5-1 to TRBJ2-3; D is ambiguous. Deletions cut 4 bases from V and 0 bases from J, with 6 bases between. The V gene's germline CDR1 is SGHRS and CDR2 YFSETQ. The CDR3 consists of 13 residues.

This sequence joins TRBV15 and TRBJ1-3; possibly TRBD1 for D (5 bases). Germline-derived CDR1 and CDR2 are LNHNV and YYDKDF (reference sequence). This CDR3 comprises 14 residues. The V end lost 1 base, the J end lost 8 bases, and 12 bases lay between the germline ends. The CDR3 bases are TGTGCCACCAGCAGAGTTGGGGCGGGGGACACCATATATTTT. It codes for CATSRVGAGDTIYF.

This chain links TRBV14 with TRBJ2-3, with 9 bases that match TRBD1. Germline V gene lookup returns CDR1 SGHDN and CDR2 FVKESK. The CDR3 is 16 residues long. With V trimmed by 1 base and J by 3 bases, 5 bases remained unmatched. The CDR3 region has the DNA TGTGCCAGCAGCCAAGCAAGGGACAGGGAGACAGATACGCAGTATTTT. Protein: CASSQARDRETDTQYF.

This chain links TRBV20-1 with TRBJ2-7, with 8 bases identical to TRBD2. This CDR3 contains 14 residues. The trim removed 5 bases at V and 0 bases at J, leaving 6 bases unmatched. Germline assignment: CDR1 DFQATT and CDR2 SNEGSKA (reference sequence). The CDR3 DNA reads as TGCAGTGCTTTCCCCGGGACTAGCTCCTACGAGCAGTACTTC. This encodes CSAFPGTSSYEQYF.

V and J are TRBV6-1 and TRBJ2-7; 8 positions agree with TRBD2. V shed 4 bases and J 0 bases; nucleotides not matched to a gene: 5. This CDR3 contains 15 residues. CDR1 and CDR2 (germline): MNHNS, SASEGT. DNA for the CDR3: TGTGCCAGCAGTGTCCTAGGACTAGCCTCCTACGAGCAGTACTTC. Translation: CASSVLGLASYEQYF.

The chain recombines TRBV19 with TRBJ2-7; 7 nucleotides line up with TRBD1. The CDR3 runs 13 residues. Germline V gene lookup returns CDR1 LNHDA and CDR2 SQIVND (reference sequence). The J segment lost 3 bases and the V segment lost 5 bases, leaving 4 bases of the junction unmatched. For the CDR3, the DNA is TGTGCCAGTAGTCCGGGACAGTACTACGAGCAGTACTTC. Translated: CASSPGQYYEQYF.

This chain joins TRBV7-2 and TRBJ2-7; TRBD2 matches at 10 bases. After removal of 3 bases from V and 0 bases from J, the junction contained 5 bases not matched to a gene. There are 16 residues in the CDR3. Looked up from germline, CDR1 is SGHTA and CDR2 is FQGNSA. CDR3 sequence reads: CASSFGSGGSSYEQYF. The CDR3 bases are TGTGCCAGCAGCTTTGGTAGCGGGGGGAGCTCCTACGAGCAGTACTTC.

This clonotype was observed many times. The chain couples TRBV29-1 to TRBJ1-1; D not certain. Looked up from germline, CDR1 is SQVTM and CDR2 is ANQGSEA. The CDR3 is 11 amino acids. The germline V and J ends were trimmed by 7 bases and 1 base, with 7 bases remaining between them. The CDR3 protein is CSALENTEAFF. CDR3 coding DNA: TGCAGCGCCCTGGAGAACACTGAAGCTTTCTTT.

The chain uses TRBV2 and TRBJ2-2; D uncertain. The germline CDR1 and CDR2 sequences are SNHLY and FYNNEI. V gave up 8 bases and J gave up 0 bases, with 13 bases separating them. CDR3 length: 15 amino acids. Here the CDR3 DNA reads TGTGCCAGCCGTACGAATAGGGCGAACACCGGGGAGCTGTTTTTT. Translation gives CASRTNRANTGELFF.

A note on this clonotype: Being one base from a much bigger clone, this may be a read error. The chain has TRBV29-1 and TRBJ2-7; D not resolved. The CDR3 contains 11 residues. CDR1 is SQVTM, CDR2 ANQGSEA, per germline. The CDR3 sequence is CSTLMAYERYF. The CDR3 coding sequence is TGCAGCACCTTAATGGCGTACGAGCGGTACTTC.

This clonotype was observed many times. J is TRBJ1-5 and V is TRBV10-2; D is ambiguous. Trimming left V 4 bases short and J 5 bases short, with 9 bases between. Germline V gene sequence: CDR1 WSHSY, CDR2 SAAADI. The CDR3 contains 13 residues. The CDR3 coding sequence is TGCGCCAGCAGTGCGGAGGTGTATCAGCCCCAGCATTTT. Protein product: CASSAEVYQPQHF.

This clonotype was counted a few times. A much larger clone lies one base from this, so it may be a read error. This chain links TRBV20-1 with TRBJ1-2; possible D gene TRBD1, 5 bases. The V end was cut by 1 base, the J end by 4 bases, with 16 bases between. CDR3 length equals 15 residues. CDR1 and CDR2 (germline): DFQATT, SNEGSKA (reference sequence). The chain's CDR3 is CSARGEQGVTYGYTF. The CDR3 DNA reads TGCAGTGCTAGAGGGGAGCAGGGAGTGACCTATGGCTACACCTTC.

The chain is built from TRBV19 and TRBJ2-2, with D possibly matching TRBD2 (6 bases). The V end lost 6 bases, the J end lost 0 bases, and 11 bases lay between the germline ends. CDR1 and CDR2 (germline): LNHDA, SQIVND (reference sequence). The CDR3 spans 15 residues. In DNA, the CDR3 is TGTGCCAGTAGAGGACTAATGGCGAACACCGGGGAGCTGTTTTTT. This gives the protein CASRGLMANTGELFF. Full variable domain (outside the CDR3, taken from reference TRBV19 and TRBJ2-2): DGGITQSPKYLFRKEGQNVTLSCEQNLNHDAMYWYRQDPGQGLRLIYYSQIVNDFQKGDIAEGYSVSREKKESFPLTVTSAQKNPTAFYLCASRGLMANTGELFFGEGSRLTVL.

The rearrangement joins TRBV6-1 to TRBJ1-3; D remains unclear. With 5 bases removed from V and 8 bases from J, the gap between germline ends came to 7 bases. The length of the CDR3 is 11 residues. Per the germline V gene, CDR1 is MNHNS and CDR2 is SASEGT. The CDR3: CASSYGYTIYF. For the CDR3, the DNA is TGTGCCAGCAGTTACGGTTACACCATATATTTT.

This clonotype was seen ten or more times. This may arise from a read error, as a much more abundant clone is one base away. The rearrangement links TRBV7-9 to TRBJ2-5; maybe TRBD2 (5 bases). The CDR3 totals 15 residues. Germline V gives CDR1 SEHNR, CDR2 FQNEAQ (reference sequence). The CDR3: CASSLIGGRGETQHF. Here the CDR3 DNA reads TGTGCCAGCAGCTTAATAGGAGGTAGAGGAGAGACCCAGCACTTC.

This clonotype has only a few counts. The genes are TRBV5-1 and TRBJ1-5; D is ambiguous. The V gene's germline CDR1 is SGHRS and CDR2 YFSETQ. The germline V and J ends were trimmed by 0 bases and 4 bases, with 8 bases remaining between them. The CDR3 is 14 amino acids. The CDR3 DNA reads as TGCGCCAGCAGCTTGGATGGAGGGAATCAGCCCCAGCATTTT. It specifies CASSLDGGNQPQHF. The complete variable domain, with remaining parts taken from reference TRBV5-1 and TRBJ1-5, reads KAGVTQTPRYLIKTRGQQVTLSCSPISGHRSVSWYQQTPGQGLQFLFEYFSETQRNKGNFPGRFSGRQFSNSRSEMNVSTLELGDSALYLCASSLDGGNQPQHFGDGTRLSIL.